This passage covers 31 T cell receptor beta chains from one sample sequenced in a study of regulatory T cells in long-lasting Graves disease. Construction of TCR beta libraries relied on iRepertoire HTBI primers and on Arm-PCR targeting CDR3 regions. TCRdb re-called the multiplex PCR reads with MiXCR, one entry per CDR3 protein. Of 400,000 to 500,000 distinct CDR3 sequences listed, 20% to 25% were seen once; the top ten hold 7.8%. Sample time point: persistent/refractory GD, antithyroid drugs over 5 years with positive TRAb. Isolated PBMC RNA provided the starting material for the TCR library. Sequenced here: peripheral blood mononuclear cells (PBMCs), sampled when the disease was refractory, from a patient treated with antithyroid drugs. These receptors were taken from a female donor with Graves disease.

This clonotype was seen ten or more times. This sequence joins TRBV27 and TRBJ2-7; 9 bases line up with TRBD2. The CDR3 runs to 19 residues. CDR1 is MNHEY and CDR2 is SMNVEV in the germline V gene (reference sequence). The V gene end was trimmed by 7 bases and the J gene end by 0 bases; junction bases not matched to a gene: 19. The CDR3 here is CASIDGRNPSGNPSYEQYF. The CDR3 DNA follows: TGTGCCAGCATCGACGGACGTAACCCTAGCGGGAATCCCTCCTACGAGCAGTACTTC.

This clonotype has ten or more counts. The CDR3 protein is CASSLLGPRPQHF. The CDR3 coding sequence is TGTGCCAGCAGTTTACTGGGCCCTAGGCCCCAGCATTTT. This chain joins TRBV28 and TRBJ1-5; D unclear. V was trimmed by 2 bases and J by 9 bases, leaving 11 bases between them. This CDR3 spans 13 amino acids. Germline V CDR1 and CDR2: MDHEN, SYDVKM. The full variable domain, completed using reference TRBV28 and TRBJ1-5, is DVKVTQSSRYLVKRTGEKVFLECVQDMDHENMFWYRQDPGLGLRLIYFSYDVKMKEKGDIPEGYSVSREKKERFSLILESASTNQTSMYLCASSLLGPRPQHFGDGTRLSIL.

This clonotype was seen repeatedly, ten times or more. The genes are TRBV6-1 and TRBJ1-2; D unresolved. Trimming took off 0 bases at V and 4 bases at J, with 6 bases between the two ends. This CDR3 spans 13 amino acids. CDR1 and CDR2 (germline): MNHNS, SASEGT. The CDR3 DNA reads as TGTGCCAGCAGTGAAGCTGGCAGCTATGGCTACACCTTC. Protein sequence: CASSEAGSYGYTF.

This clonotype occurred many times. V usage is TRBV12-3 or TRBV12-4 and J usage is TRBJ2-4, with D perhaps TRBD2 (5 bases). Between the trimmed V and J ends, which lost 6 bases and 1 base, there was a span of 13 bases. The CDR3 length is 15 residues. CDR3 nucleotide sequence: TGTGCCAGCAGCTGGGGTGGACTGGCCAAAAACATTCAGTACTTC. It translates to CASSWGGLAKNIQYF.

This clonotype occurred once. This chain uses TRBV11-3 with TRBJ2-5, with a possible D match to TRBD1 (6 bases). TRBJ2-1 explains the end of the DNA better; the J call may be wrong. The CDR3 contains 13 residues. Germline CDR1 and CDR2: SGHNT and YENEEA. As DNA, the CDR3 is TGTGCCAGCAGCTTGTTTCAGACAGGTGAGCAGTTCTTC. Its translation is CASSLFQTGEQFF.

This clonotype was counted only a few times. The chain has TRBV4-3 and TRBJ1-1; tentatively, D is TRBD1 (5 bases). The germline V and J ends were trimmed by 0 bases and 3 bases, with 20 bases remaining between them. Germline CDR1 and CDR2: LGHNA and YSLEER. The CDR3 is 18 residues long. The CDR3 DNA sequence: TGCGCCAGCAGCCAAGAGAGCCTTGGAGGGGCTTGGCACACTGAAGCTTTCTTT. It translates to CASSQESLGGAWHTEAFF.

This clonotype was counted at least ten times. The V call is TRBV6-2 or TRBV6-3, the J call TRBJ2-5, with unresolved D. The CDR3 is made up of 12 amino acids. Germline V gives CDR1 MNHEY, CDR2 SVGEGT. Trimming took off 3 bases at V and 1 base at J, with 3 bases between the two ends. CDR3 sequence reads: CASSYGQETQYF. Here the CDR3 DNA reads TGTGCCAGCAGTTATGGCCAAGAGACCCAGTACTTC.

This clonotype was seen ten or more times. The J gene is TRBJ2-7, the V gene TRBV13; 9 bases map to TRBD2. The CDR3 sequence is 15 residues long. CDR1 PRHDT and CDR2 FYEKMQ come from the germline V gene (reference sequence). After removal of 5 bases from V and 2 bases from J, the junction contained 7 bases not matched to a gene. The CDR3 reads CASSEGLAITYEQYF. CDR3 sequence (DNA): TGTGCCAGCAGCGAAGGACTAGCGATCACCTACGAGCAGTACTTC.

The chain combines TRBV6-1 with TRBJ2-1, with 12 bases that match TRBD2. Germline V gene sequence: CDR1 MNHNS, CDR2 SASEGT. The CDR3 loop spans 17 amino acids. J gave up 0 bases and V 5 bases, and 5 bases lay outside the gene matches. CDR3 region: CASSRGLAGISYNEQFF. CDR3 coding DNA: TGTGCCAGCAGTCGCGGACTAGCGGGGATCTCCTACAATGAGCAGTTCTTC.

In this sample, this clonotype turned up a few times. This chain links TRBV4-2 with TRBJ2-5, with 8 bases matching TRBD2. The length of the CDR3 is 14 residues. Germline V gene sequence: CDR1 LGHNA, CDR2 YNFKEQ. V was pared by 1 base and J by 3 bases, with 1 base of the junction left unmatched. The CDR3, as DNA: TGTGCCAGCAGCCAAGCAGCGGGGGAAGAGACCCAGTACTTC. As protein: CASSQAAGEETQYF.

This clonotype occurred many times. This chain connects TRBV7-9 to TRBJ2-5, with D possibly TRBD1 on 5 matching bases. In germline, CDR1 is SEHNR, CDR2 FQNEAQ (reference sequence). Trimming left V 4 bases short and J 5 bases short, with 14 bases between. This CDR3 is built from 14 residues. The CDR3 reads CASSYRSPVETQYF. CDR3 in DNA: TGTGCCAGCAGCTACAGGTCACCAGTGGAGACCCAGTACTTC.

This clonotype has a count of ten or more. The J gene is TRBJ1-2, the V gene TRBV5-5; 9 nucleotides agree with TRBD1. After removal of 2 bases from V and 7 bases from J, the junction contained 6 bases not matched to a gene. Per germline, CDR1 SGHKS and CDR2 YYEKEE (reference sequence). The CDR3 has 14 residues. In nucleotides, the CDR3 is TGTGCCAGCAGCTTAGGGGGACAGGGAGGTGGCTACACCTTC. This sequence encodes CASSLGGQGGGYTF.

Ten or more counts support this clonotype. The CDR3, as DNA: TGTGCCAGCAGCCACGACGGACAGTTATTCTTT. It encodes CASSHDGQLFF. The rearrangement links TRBV3-1 to TRBJ1-1; possible D gene TRBD1, 6 bases. This CDR3 has 11 amino acids. Trimming pared 3 bases from V and 14 bases from J, leaving 13 bases between. Germline CDR1 is LGHDT and CDR2 is YNNKEL (reference sequence).

This clonotype was detected ten times or more. The chain links TRBV20-1 to TRBJ2-2, with 7 bases fitting TRBD1. The CDR3 extends over 19 amino acids. With V trimmed by 4 bases and J by 2 bases, 19 bases remained unmatched. CDR1 is DFQATT, CDR2 SNEGSKA, per germline (reference sequence). CDR3 region: CSATQPVGQVKLNTGELFF. As DNA, the CDR3 is TGCAGTGCTACCCAACCCGTAGGACAGGTGAAACTCAACACCGGGGAGCTGTTTTTT.

The chain couples TRBV28 to TRBJ2-3, with a tentative D call TRBD1 (5 bases). Trimming left V 3 bases short and J 0 bases short, with 10 bases between. The CDR3 runs 15 residues. Germline-derived CDR1 and CDR2 are MDHEN and SYDVKM. The CDR3 sequence is CASSLGRLSTDTQYF. CDR3 DNA sequence: TGTGCCAGCAGTTTGGGGCGGCTTAGCACAGATACGCAGTATTTT.

This rearrangement joins TRBV7-3 to TRBJ2-3, with 12 bases lining up with TRBD2. CDR1 SGHTA and CDR2 FQGTGA come from the germline V gene. The CDR3 spans 16 residues. With 4 bases clipped from V and 0 bases from J, the junction kept 2 bases outside the gene matches. The CDR3, as DNA: TGTGCCAGCAGCTCGGGGACTAGCGGGAGCACAGATACGCAGTATTTT. It encodes CASSSGTSGSTDTQYF.

The chain carries TRBV7-2 and TRBJ2-5; D gene unclear. Germline CDR1 is SGHTA and CDR2 is FQGNSA. Trimming left V 5 bases short and J 5 bases short, with 18 bases between. The CDR3 totals 15 residues. The CDR3 sequence: CASSPHVPGRETQYF. CDR3 bases: TGTGCCAGCAGCCCTCATGTCCCAGGCCGGGAGACCCAGTACTTC.

This clonotype was found many times. The gene calls are TRBV7-2 and TRBJ1-6, with D possibly being TRBD1 (5 bases). The germline CDR1 and CDR2 sequences are SGHTA and FQGNSA. CDR3 length: 15 residues. Deletions cut 1 base from V and 8 bases from J, with 12 bases between. CDR3 sequence: CASSLDGGTDSPLHF. CDR3 DNA sequence: TGTGCCAGCAGCTTAGATGGAGGGACGGATTCACCCCTCCACTTT.

This clonotype was seen only once. The chain couples TRBV7-2 to TRBJ2-3, with 13 bases fitting TRBD2. The V segment lost 3 bases and the J segment 8 bases; nucleotides outside the gene matches: 8. CDR1 is SGHTA and CDR2 is FQGNSA in the germline V gene. This CDR3 has 16 amino acids. CDR3 residues: CASSFDTSGRAGTQYF. The CDR3 nucleotides are TGTGCCAGCAGCTTCGATACTAGCGGGAGGGCGGGTACGCAGTATTTT. Combining the CDR3 with reference TRBV7-2 and TRBJ2-3 gives the whole variable domain GAGVSQSPSNKVTEKGKDVELRCDPISGHTALYWYRQSLGQGLEFLIYFQGNSAPDKSGLPSDRFSAERTGGSVSTLTIQRTQQEDSAVYLCASSFDTSGRAGTQYFGPGTRLTVL.

In its sample, this clonotype was seen a few times. The chain couples TRBV27 to TRBJ2-4; D is unclear. Trimming left V 3 bases short and J 7 bases short, with 10 bases between. Germline V lookup: CDR1 MNHEY, CDR2 SMNVEV (reference sequence). This CDR3 spans 13 amino acids. CDR3 bases: TGTGCCAGCAGTTTCGACTCTTCGAACATTCAGTACTTC. It yields the protein CASSFDSSNIQYF.

The rearrangement joins TRBV4-3 to TRBJ1-1, with unresolved D. V lost 1 base and J lost 1, with 7 bases in between. Germline CDR1 LGHNA, CDR2 YSLEER. The CDR3 is made up of 14 amino acids. CDR3 sequence (DNA): TGCGCCAGCAGCCAAGTATTGGGGAACACTGAAGCTTTCTTT. As protein: CASSQVLGNTEAFF.

Ten or more counts support this clonotype. V is TRBV6-2 or TRBV6-3 and J is TRBJ2-7; D ambiguous. The CDR3 sequence is 13 residues long. Trimming removed 2 bases from V and 4 bases from J, with 9 bases in between. Germline CDR1 is MNHEY and CDR2 is SVGEGT. CDR3 region: CASSYGQLYEQYF. The CDR3 DNA follows: TGTGCCAGCAGTTACGGGCAGCTTTACGAGCAGTACTTC.

The gene calls are TRBV20-1 and TRBJ2-1, with 7 bases fitting TRBD2. CDR3 length: 17 residues. The V and J ends lost 4 bases and 0 bases, in that order; junction bases with no gene match: 12. Germline V gene sequence: CDR1 DFQATT, CDR2 SNEGSKA (reference sequence). CDR3 in DNA: TGCAGTGCTACCGGGACTACCGGTTGGGGCTCCTACAATGAGCAGTTCTTC. Amino acid sequence: CSATGTTGWGSYNEQFF.

There are many counts of this clonotype. The chain joins TRBV5-6 to TRBJ1-5; D unresolved. Germline CDR1 is SGHDT and CDR2 is YYEEEE. This CDR3 has 15 amino acids. With 1 base removed from V and 0 bases from J, the gap between germline ends came to 8 bases. For the CDR3, the DNA is TGTGCCAGCAGCTTGAGTGGGCTTAGCAATCAGCCCCAGCATTTT. Its translation: CASSLSGLSNQPQHF.

The gene calls are TRBV7-8 and TRBJ1-1, with 8 positions matching TRBD1. J gave up 3 bases and V 0 bases, and 6 bases lay outside the gene matches. Germline V CDR1 and CDR2: SGHVS, FQNEAQ. The CDR3 is 16 amino acids. CDR3 in DNA: TGTGCCAGCAGCTTAGCCCAGGGGGCGGCTTACACTGAAGCTTTCTTT. Protein: CASSLAQGAAYTEAFF.

In this sample, this clonotype turned up many times. The chain is built from TRBV27 and TRBJ2-1; no clear D. The V gene's germline CDR1 is MNHEY and CDR2 SMNVEV (reference sequence). The CDR3 totals 13 residues. Trimming stripped 5 bases from V and 12 bases from J, with 17 bases between. The CDR3 protein is CASSGLRHSGQFF. DNA for the CDR3: TGTGCCAGCAGTGGGCTAAGACACTCTGGGCAGTTCTTC.

This clonotype was observed a single time. The chain combines TRBV5-4 with TRBJ2-7; 14 bases match TRBD2. Germline assignment: CDR1 SGHNT and CDR2 YYREEE (reference sequence). The CDR3 is 14 residues long. J gave up 6 bases and V 5 bases, and 4 bases lay outside the gene matches. The CDR3 nucleotides are TGTGCCAGCAGACCGGGACTAGCGGGAGTCGAGCAGTACTTC. Translated: CASRPGLAGVEQYF.

This clonotype turned up a few times. This chain links TRBV10-2 with TRBJ2-7; D call uncertain. Deletions cut 0 bases from V and 12 bases from J, with 15 bases between. Germline V gives CDR1 WSHSY, CDR2 SAAADI. CDR3 size: 13 residues. CDR3 DNA: TGCGCCAGCAGTGAGTCTCTAGTAACGAATAGGTACTTC. Translating it yields CASSESLVTNRYF.

The sample holds a few counts of this clonotype. The chain recombines TRBV20-1 with TRBJ2-7; D unclear. Trimming stripped 2 bases from V and 2 bases from J, with 10 bases between. This CDR3 has 13 amino acids. CDR1 DFQATT and CDR2 SNEGSKA come from the germline V gene (reference sequence). CDR3 sequence: CSARSERTYEQYF. The CDR3 DNA follows: TGCAGTGCTAGATCCGAAAGAACCTACGAGCAGTACTTC.

The V call is TRBV18, the J call TRBJ2-1; D gene uncertain. Germline lookup yields CDR1 KGHSH and CDR2 LQKENI. V lost 4 bases to trimming and J lost 0 bases, with 7 bases between them. This CDR3 comprises 14 residues. In DNA form, the CDR3 reads TGTGCCAGCTCACTAAAGAGCTCCTACAATGAGCAGTTCTTC. Translated: CASSLKSSYNEQFF.

This clonotype was seen at least ten times. The chain uses TRBV7-9 and TRBJ2-7; 7 bases align to TRBD1. This CDR3 region has 14 residues. Germline lookup yields CDR1 SEHNR and CDR2 FQNEAQ (reference sequence). V was pared by 0 bases and J by 4 bases, with 3 bases of the junction left unmatched. CDR3 region: CASSLAGRGYEQYF. The CDR3 DNA is TGTGCCAGCAGCTTAGCGGGCAGGGGGTACGAGCAGTACTTC.